A selection of T cell receptor beta chains follows, all from one sample in a study of T cell responses to AZD1222 COVID-19 vaccine. Generated by immunoSEQ multiplex PCR, the TCRdb table keeps only in-frame clones and is missing some. The table lists some 180,000 clones, 80% to 95% of them singletons. This material consisted of peripheral blood, taken on day 0 of AZD1222 vaccination. These receptors all stem from an adult in good health. Both conserved end residues are part of each CDR3. A D gene is named only where the DNA matches it firmly. Size is omitted from some rows. Given values are once, few, many or a class for expanded clones.

TRBJ1-3	-	TRBV19	-	CASSHRNPRNTIYF	TGTGCCAGTAGTCACCGAAATCCTAGAAACACCATATATTTT
TRBJ1-3	-	TRBV18	-	CASSTGLNSGNTIYF	TGTGCCAGCTCAACGGGACTGAACTCTGGAAACACCATATATTTT
TRBJ1-2	-	TRBV19	-	CASSIGGQSSYGYTF	TGTGCCAGTAGTATAGGTGGACAGAGTTCCTATGGCTACACCTTC
TRBJ1-4	-	TRBV2	-	CASSGALGVMGEKLFF	TGTGCCAGCAGTGGGGCCCTTGGGGTAATGGGTGAAAAACTGTTTTTT
TRBJ2-7	-	TRBV12-1	once	CASSLRNGTGVFLSYEQYF	TGTGCCAGCAGCTTGCGGAACGGGACAGGCGTATTCCTCTCCTACGAGCAGTACTTC
TRBJ2-1	TRBD2	TRBV7-3	-	CASSLSAGAHNEQFF	TGTGCCAGCAGCTTATCAGCGGGGGCCCACAATGAGCAGTTCTTC
TRBJ2-5	TRBD2	TRBV18	-	CASSPGLAGQETQYF	TGTGCCAGCTCCCCGGGACTAGCGGGGCAAGAGACCCAGTACTTC
TRBJ2-7	-	TRBV3-1/TRBV3-2	-	CASSPIAVGYEQYF	TGTGCCAGCAGCCCCATCGCAGTAGGTTACGAGCAGTACTTC
TRBJ2-7	TRBD1	TRBV6-5	-	CASSFQRQGLSYEQYF	TGTGCCAGCAGTTTCCAGAGACAGGGCCTATCCTACGAGCAGTACTTC
TRBJ2-7	-	TRBV7-8	-	CASSPQAAGWGYEQYF	TGTGCCAGCAGCCCCCAAGCGGCAGGGTGGGGATACGAGCAGTACTTC
TRBJ1-6	-	TRBV19	-	CACGEGNSPLHF	TGTGCCTGTGGGGAGGGTAATTCACCCCTCCACTTT
TRBJ1-6	TRBD1	TRBV7-2	-	CASSLGRGQRGSPLHF	TGTGCCAGCAGCTTAGGGAGGGGACAGAGGGGATCACCCCTCCACTTT
TRBJ1-5	TRBD1	TRBV19	-	CASSKDRGSNQPQHF	TGTGCCAGTAGTAAAGACAGGGGAAGCAATCAGCCCCAGCATTTT
TRBJ1-3	-	TRBV19	-	CASSIRNRVESGNTIYF	TGTGCCAGTAGTATTAGAAACAGGGTAGAATCTGGAAACACCATATATTTT
TRBJ2-7	-	TRBV5-1	-	CASSLSWGALSYEQYF	TGCGCCAGCAGCTTGTCTTGGGGGGCCCTTTCCTACGAGCAGTACTTC
TRBJ2-1	-	TRBV4-2	-	CASSQEKKQLYNEQFF	TGTGCCAGCAGCCAAGAAAAAAAACAGCTCTACAATGAGCAGTTCTTC
TRBJ1-5	-	TRBV4-1	-	CASSRGIQGGNQPQHF	TGCGCCAGCAGCCGTGGAATCCAGGGTGGCAATCAGCCCCAGCATTTT
TRBJ1-5	-	TRBV6-4	many	CAGRQPQHF	TGTGCCGGTCGTCAGCCCCAGCATTTT
TRBJ1-1	-	TRBV7-7	-	CALTGALEAFF	TGTGCCCTCACGGGGGCCTTAGAAGCTTTCTTT
TRBJ1-2	TRBD1	TRBV7-9	-	CASTRGTAANYGYTF	TGTGCCAGCACCCGCGGGACAGCGGCTAACTATGGCTACACCTTC
TRBJ1-3	-	TRBV5-1	-	CASSLGGNTIYF	TGCGCCAGCAGCTTGGGTGGAAACACCATATATTTT